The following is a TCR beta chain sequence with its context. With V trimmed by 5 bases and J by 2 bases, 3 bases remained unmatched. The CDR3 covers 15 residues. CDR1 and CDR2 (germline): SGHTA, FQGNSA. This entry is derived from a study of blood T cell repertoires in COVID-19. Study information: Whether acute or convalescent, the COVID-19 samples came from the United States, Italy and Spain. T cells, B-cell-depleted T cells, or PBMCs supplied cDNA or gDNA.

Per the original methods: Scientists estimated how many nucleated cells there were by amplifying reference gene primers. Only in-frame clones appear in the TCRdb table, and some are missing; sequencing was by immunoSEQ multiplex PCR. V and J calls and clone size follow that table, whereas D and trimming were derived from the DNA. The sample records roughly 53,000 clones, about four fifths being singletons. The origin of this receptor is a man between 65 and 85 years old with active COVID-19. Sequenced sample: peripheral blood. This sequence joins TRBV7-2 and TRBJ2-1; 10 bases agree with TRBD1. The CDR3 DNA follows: TGTGCCAGCAGCGTGACAGGGGGCACCTACAATGAGCAGTTCTTC. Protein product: CASSVTGGTYNEQFF.